This is a list of T cell receptor beta chains from one sample in a study of metastatic and nonmetastatic thyroid tumors. TCRdb reassembled clones from the PCR reads with MiXCR. The sample shows some 93,000 clones, about 13% of them seen only once. Sequencing input: blood. All receptors come from a female donor with papillary thyroid cancer or a benign thyroid nodule (not recorded which). Some clones in this sample may be carry-over from other donors' samples. Each CDR3 is given with its conserved first and last residue. Each record gives: J gene, clone size, V gene, CDR3 protein. Clone size is stated in some rows and not others, as once, few, many or a class when expanded.

TRBJ2-2	many	TRBV7-3	CASRLAGGNTGELFF
TRBJ2-2	many	TRBV28	CASSPGTPNTGELFF
TRBJ2-3	many	TRBV6-2/TRBV6-3	CATLRTETDTQYF
TRBJ1-1	many	TRBV2	CASHQQVNTEAFF
TRBJ2-1	-	TRBV7-9	CASSFLGEGYEQFF
TRBJ2-1	many	TRBV28	CASSPPGGPSYNEQFF
TRBJ2-3	many	TRBV9	CASSPRTADTQYF
TRBJ2-7	many	TRBV7-2	CASSRSRTSSSYEQYF
TRBJ2-7	many	TRBV20-1	CSARDPGRLEQYF
TRBJ2-1	many	TRBV19	CASSGQSSYNEQFF
TRBJ1-1	many	TRBV6-1	CASSEGAMNTEAFF
TRBJ2-2	-	TRBV28	CASSLPTGILNTGELFF
TRBJ2-1	many	TRBV5-1	CASSPIIAGGLIDEQFF
TRBJ2-5	many	TRBV5-1	CASSPRSELGETQYF
TRBJ2-7	many	TRBV4-2	CASSQATGLAQSAVF
TRBJ2-7	many	TRBV28	CASSRLRQTYEQYF
TRBJ2-2	many	TRBV3-1	CASSLRQGAPTGELFF
TRBJ2-2	many	TRBV11-2	CASSFGVAGELFF
TRBJ2-5	many	TRBV3-1	CASSHGRLQETQYF
TRBJ2-5	many	TRBV5-1	CASSLTSAQETQYF
TRBJ1-5	many	TRBV12-3/TRBV12-4	CASRTGFNQPQHF
TRBJ2-1	many	TRBV18	CASSIQGNEQFF
TRBJ1-1	many	TRBV5-1	CASSLGGTQPREEAFF
TRBJ1-2	many	TRBV20-1	CSAPRGGNGYTF
TRBJ2-7	-	TRBV14	CASSRTPGLDEQYF
TRBJ2-6	-	TRBV12-3/TRBV12-4	CASRTSEGSNVLTF
TRBJ2-3	many	TRBV5-1	CASSSQGGLNTDTQYF
TRBJ2-7	many	TRBV7-9	CASSFRGGDLDEQYF
TRBJ2-1	-	TRBV5-6	CASSSESRYNEQFF
TRBJ2-1	few	TRBV6-1	CASREREIGYNEQFF
TRBJ1-1	many	TRBV29-1	CSGDRNTEAFF
TRBJ1-5	-	TRBV2	CASSEATSGKTGNQPQHF
TRBJ1-3	many	TRBV30	CAWGRPGNTIYF
TRBJ2-7	few	TRBV27	CASRPGTGGVHEQYF
TRBJ2-5	many	TRBV7-2	CASSLGGASEETQYF
TRBJ2-1	many	TRBV2	CASMVGYEQFF
TRBJ1-1	few	TRBV6-1	CASYTGKPRPSNTEAFF
TRBJ2-7	few	TRBV6-1	CASSEEWVAENISYDQYF
TRBJ2-7	-	TRBV25-1	CASSEYVRTTHSYEQYF
TRBJ2-7	-	TRBV20-1	CSAMYSGGYKQYF
TRBJ2-3	many	TRBV7-8	CASGEGRTDTQYF
TRBJ2-7	-	TRBV7-2	CASILSGFYEQYF
TRBJ2-2	many	TRBV6-5	CASSYSTGELFF
TRBJ2-7	-	TRBV5-1	CASSLSAGGYEQYF
TRBJ2-5	many	TRBV6-4	CASSEGSGSQETQYF
TRBJ1-1	many	TRBV9	CASSPTGGIAEAFF
TRBJ2-1	many	TRBV6-5	CASSYSPSGFYNEQFF
TRBJ2-7	once	TRBV7-2	CASSPVGFTYEQYF
TRBJ2-5	-	TRBV5-1	CASSTGLAGGTTRETQYF
TRBJ1-4	many	TRBV5-4	CASSPRQGANEKLFF
TRBJ2-2	many	TRBV5-6	CASRSSGRAGTGELFF
TRBJ2-5	many	TRBV19	CASSIPQTSGRETQYF
TRBJ1-1	many	TRBV5-1	CASSSPPGHSEAFF
TRBJ1-3	many	TRBV20-1	CSARDPRDGTAGNTIYF